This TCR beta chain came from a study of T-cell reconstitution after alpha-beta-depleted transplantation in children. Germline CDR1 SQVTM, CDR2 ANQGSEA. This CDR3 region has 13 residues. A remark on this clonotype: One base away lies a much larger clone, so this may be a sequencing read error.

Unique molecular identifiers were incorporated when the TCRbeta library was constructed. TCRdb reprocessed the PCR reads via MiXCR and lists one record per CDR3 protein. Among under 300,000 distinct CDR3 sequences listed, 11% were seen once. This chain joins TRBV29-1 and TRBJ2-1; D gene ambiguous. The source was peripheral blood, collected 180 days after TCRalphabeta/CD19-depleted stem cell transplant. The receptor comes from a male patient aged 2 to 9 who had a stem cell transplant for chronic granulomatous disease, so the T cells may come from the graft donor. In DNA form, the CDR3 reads TGCAGCGCTGAACTGAAAAACTACAATGAGCAGTTCTTC. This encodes CSAELKNYNEQFF.